This section outlines one T cell receptor beta chain sequence together with its context. Its antigen is not yet known. The cohort comprised several hundred healthy bone marrow donors. All cohort members were sampled while nominally healthy, although unrecorded immune exposures were likely present. The donor tested CMV seropositive, placing the donor among the 290 or so seropositive members of the cohort. A peripheral blood sample was provided by each donor, and peripheral blood mononuclear cells were used for TCR beta sequencing. The Qiagen DNeasy Blood Extraction Kit was used to extract genomic DNA from the blood cell samples. This sample stems from a study of cytomegalovirus exposure and HLA in healthy donors (dated by TCRdb to 2016 to 2017). At the level of the whole study: An earlier analysis of roughly 500 of the donors reported 276 Gb of sequence data and about 120 million unique TCR beta sequences obtained from 150 million to 200 million T cells. HLA typing included class I and class II loci at four-digit resolution. The later analysis used no new phenotypic data to find candidate immune exposures, relying instead on TCR beta sequences and their occurrence across donors. In a later analysis, previously published TCR beta repertoires from about 670 donors were re-analyzed and high-resolution HLA genotyping was added so that TCR occurrence patterns could be studied. A later genetic analysis took genome-wide SNP genotypes for about three fifths of the 666 donors and used that subset as a discovery cohort. An early release that covered fewer than 750 HLA-typed donors contained approximately 300 gigabases of sequencing data and around 85 million unique TCR sequences. The study profiled the T cell repertoires of around 700 subjects by immunosequencing and related them to cytomegalovirus serostatus. The aim of the study was to test whether cataloging public T cell receptors could identify signatures of past pathogen exposure. To decide whether each TCR beta V gene segment behaved as functional or pseudogenic, an earlier analysis of some 570 of the donors relied on high-throughput TCR beta sequencing. Among the roughly 430 genotyped donors, approximately 82% belonged to the genetic ancestry cluster associated with self-reported Caucasian donors. Every discovery cohort repertoire had been produced on one sequencing platform. Donor age, sex, ethnicity and CMV serostatus were collected together with the repertoire data. Besides the first cohort of approximately 710 subjects, a separate validation cohort made up of over 95 different subjects was used. Among several hundred genotyped donors of the cohort, an average of approximately 220,000 unique TCR beta nucleotide sequences was sequenced per donor, of which about 19% were non-productive. About five DR-DQ haplotypes were treated as single units for association and clustering because of strong linkage in the cohort. High-throughput TCR immunosequencing, statistical association of individual TCRs with disease status, and machine learning were combined to predict cytomegalovirus infection status. Typing coverage differed by locus: A, B, C, DRB1 and DQB1 were typed in roughly 620-630 donors, DQA1 in approximately 520, DPA1 in some 610, and DPB1 in approximately 450.

Taken from cysteine to phenylalanine, the CDR3 has 16 residues. The CDR3 DNA has 48 bases and is translated from base 1. CDR1 and CDR2 are read off the germline V gene as SGDLS and YYNGEE. Deletion took 0 bases off V and 2 bases off J, with a span of 15 bases between the germline ends. General findings and caveats noted by the study authors: The sequencing pipeline was judged likely to have produced a cluster of highly shared sequence variants as a technical artifact. The classifier was reported to diagnose cytomegalovirus status with high specificity and sensitivity in both the original and validation cohorts. In vitro tests confirmed that three of the cytomegalovirus-associated TCR beta chains recognize cytomegalovirus antigens. Because the 87-base-pair reads could not distinguish some IMGT-functional V segments, including TRBV6-2 and TRBV6-3, those segments were excluded. A further reported finding was that TCR beta sequences accurately predicted the HLA-A and HLA-B alleles for most subjects in the first cohort. A later genetic analysis reported fewer N-insertions in productive TCRs among donors in an Asian-associated ancestry cluster than the 666-donor mean. The study listed 170 or so TCR beta chains as associated with cytomegalovirus. In an earlier analysis of approximately 590 of the donors, most TCR beta V segments appeared in productive rearrangements about 90% or about 30% of the time, broadly matching IMGT annotations. In a later analysis, the rate of TCR association differed among HLA loci, with DRB1 alleles having the most associated TCRs and HLA-C alleles having the fewest. Most TCR sequences were observed very rarely across donors, whereas some public TCRs were present in many individuals. Roughly uniform sequencing depth across donors was assumed in presence/absence analyses, although this assumption may not hold. When HLA alleles, especially DR and DQ, strongly co-occurred, attributing TCR associations to individual alleles was difficult. Because counts were too low, seventeen rarely observed V segments, including chromosome 9 orphons, were excluded from the earlier analysis of fewer than 650 of the donors. Compared with equally common non-associated chains, HLA-associated TCR beta chains in a later analysis were more clonally expanded and had lower generation probabilities. The authors suggested that the approach could potentially be extended to other disease states and immunological phenotypes. The cohort was sequenced for TCR beta chains only, and without alpha or paired-chain data the features that could be detected were limited. HLA typing was unavailable for some donors at each locus, so association tests used only the typed subset. A later genetic analysis associated a missense DCLRE1C variant with V-gene and J-gene trimming of TCR beta chains, and an independent cohort replicated the association. A later analysis found that most CMV-associated TCR beta chains appeared HLA-restricted, with HLA associations seemingly driven largely by CMV exposure. Immune exposure information for the cohort was limited to CMV serostatus. A later analysis associated approximately 17,000 TCR beta sequences with specific HLA alleles at a false discovery rate of 0.05. According to a later analysis, parvovirus B19, influenza, CMV and Epstein-Barr virus appeared linked to several top co-occurrence clusters. Correlated functional status among segregating V segments might be attributable to linkage disequilibrium, but an unknown experimental factor could not be ruled out.

Receptor amplification or capture employed the immunoSEQ multiplex PCR assay. A mixture of 60 forward primers for TCR Vbeta segments and 13 reverse primers for TCR Jbeta segments was used in the multiplex PCR. The CDR3 region of rearranged TCR beta genes was amplified from genomic DNA by a multiplex PCR assay. The Illumina HiSeq System was used to sequence the amplified TCR beta libraries as 87-base-pair reads. The published analysis was carried out like this. A later analysis counted approximately 84 million unique TCR beta chains across the 550 to 750 repertoires, and roughly 11 million of these chains were shared by at least two donors. Raw reads were error-corrected and collapsed into unique sequences by a nearest-neighbor algorithm in which closely related sequences were merged to remove PCR and sequencing errors. CDR3 sequences were aligned to IMGT reference sequences to assign V, D and J gene segments. Each retained sequence needed at least a six-nucleotide match to both a V gene segment and a J gene segment. A rearrangement was called productive if the CDR3 had no stop codons and remained in frame with V and J, and every other rearrangement was called non-productive. Following IMGT convention, CDR3 was defined as the stretch from the second conserved V-encoded cysteine to the conserved J-encoded phenylalanine. Sequences without an unambiguous match to a single V gene segment were excluded from the earlier analysis of about 600 of the donors. An earlier analysis of a few hundred of the donors classified V segments as functional when productive rearrangements were above 56.7% and as segregating when the standard deviation between donors was above 5%. A statistical classification framework was developed to diagnose cytomegalovirus status using the catalog of TCR beta chain sequences. In a later analysis, V and J genes were assigned by comparing TCR nucleotide sequences against IMGT/GENE-DB human TR gene sequences. Using the TCRdist pipeline, a later analysis assigned CDR3 sequences along with most-parsimonious VDJ recombination scenarios. In a later analysis, each TCR beta chain was defined by its CDR3 amino acid sequence together with its V-gene family, and reads lacking a unique V-gene family were excluded. As a way to deal with suspected cross-contamination and a sequencing artifact, a later analysis dropped 450 to 600 nucleotide sequences that were highly shared and had low generation probability. In a later analysis, a clonal expansion index for each public chain was calculated from normalized within-repertoire ranks of inferred template counts. In a later analysis, generation probabilities were computed with a VDJ recombination model fitted to out-of-frame rearrangements, and the resulting probabilities were checked against IGoR. In a later analysis, hypergeometric tests were used to score TCR-TCR, TCR-HLA and TCR-CMV co-occurrence, with a repertoire-size bias correction applied to TCR pairs. A later analysis estimated false discovery rates by permuting HLA or CMV assignments 20 times. In a later analysis, co-occurring TCRs were grouped using DBSCAN, with TCRdist sequence similarity added in when clustering inside HLA-allele-positive subsets. Repertoires with fewer than 30,000 or more than 120,000 public chains were left out of co-occurrence clustering, as were four to six repertoires with anomalous nucleotide sharing. Drawn from immuneACCESS, this table holds only the in-frame rearrangements with V and J called that TCRdb kept. Clones are partly lost; checked studies trace under half to an unresolved V gene and leave the rest unexplained. D and trimming were read from the DNA, whereas the V and J calls and clone size are those reported in that table. The table for this sample records tens of thousands of clones. The leading ten clones occupy roughly 4.8% of the sample.

In this chain, TRBV9 is recombined with TRBJ2-7, with the D gene call left open. Sequencing was carried out using PBMCs. This TCR derives from a man aged 25 to 45 in good health and CMV-seropositive. The CDR3 loop reads CASSVDGTAFTYEQYF. The DNA reads as follows: TGTGCCAGCAGCGTAGATGGAACAGCCTTTACCTACGAGCAGTACTTC.